Presented here are 12 T cell receptor beta chains from one specimen sequenced in a study of T-cell reconstitution after alpha-beta-depleted transplantation in children. TCRbeta library preparation incorporated unique molecular identifiers. From the PCR reads, TCRdb called clonotypes with MiXCR, one entry per CDR3 protein. The sample lists about 300,000 distinct CDR3 sequences, 9.5% to 13% seen once, with approximately 7.6% in the top ten. Sequences were derived from PBMCs, sampled before TCRalphabeta/CD19-depleted stem cell transplant. The origin of the receptors is a boy under two years old with acute myeloid leukemia, due to receive a stem cell transplant.

This clonotype was counted at least ten times. This chain joins TRBV3-1 and TRBJ1-5; D unresolved. CDR1 is LGHDT, CDR2 YNNKEL, per germline (reference sequence). Trimming stripped 0 bases from V and 4 bases from J, with 16 bases between. This CDR3 has 17 residues. Here the CDR3 DNA reads TGTGCCAGCAGCCAAGATCACCTCGGACGTACGAATCAGCCCCAGCATTTT. Its translation: CASSQDHLGRTNQPQHF. The entire variable domain, with the rest obtained from reference TRBV3-1 and TRBJ1-5, is as follows: DTAVSQTPKYLVTQMGNDKSIKCEQNLGHDTMYWYKQDSKKFLKIMFSYNNKELIINETVPNRFSPKSPDKAHLNLHINSLELGDSAVYFCASSQDHLGRTNQPQHFGDGTRLSIL.

The chain recombines TRBV5-1 with TRBJ1-4; TRBD1 aligns across 8 bases. Unmatched junction bases numbered 6, after V lost 4 bases and J lost 7 bases. CDR1 and CDR2 (germline): SGHRS, YFSETQ. CDR3 size: 14 residues. CDR3 bases: TGCGCCAGCAGCCCCCGGGACAGGTTTGAAAAACTGTTTTTT. Its protein product is CASSPRDRFEKLFF.

Comments on this clonotype: A much larger clone is a single base away; this may be a read error. The J gene is TRBJ2-2, the V gene TRBV15; D possibly uses TRBD1 or TRBD2 (5 bases each). Germline V lookup: CDR1 LNHNV, CDR2 YYDKDF (reference sequence). CDR3 size: 12 residues. This chain's CDR3 is CATAQHTGDLFF. In DNA, the CDR3 is TGTGCCACCGCTCAGCACACCGGGGACCTGTTTTTT.

This rearrangement joins TRBV4-2 to TRBJ1-2; no clear D. This CDR3 spans 12 amino acids. V was pared by 2 bases and J by 8 bases, with 9 bases between. The germline gives CDR1 LGHNA, CDR2 YNFKEQ. The DNA for the CDR3 is TGTGCCAGCAGCCAACGACGGGTCGGCTACACCTTC. Amino acids: CASSQRRVGYTF.

This clonotype was detected ten times or more. V is TRBV7-3 and J is TRBJ2-2; TRBD2 matches 7 bases. V shed 2 bases and J 3 bases; nucleotides not matched to a gene: 9. Germline V gives CDR1 SGHTA, CDR2 FQGTGA. This CDR3 is 17 amino acids long. The CDR3 sequence: CASSLFPAGRDTGELFF. The CDR3 nucleotides are TGTGCCAGCAGCTTATTCCCGGCAGGGAGGGACACCGGGGAGCTGTTTTTT.

This clonotype was counted ten times or more. The chain links TRBV12-3 or TRBV12-4 to TRBJ1-2, with TRBD1 matching 7 bases. This CDR3 is built from 13 residues. V lost 5 bases and J lost 8; bases outside the gene matches: 8. Here the CDR3 DNA reads TGTGCCAGCAGTCCCAACAGGGGAGGAGGCTACACCTTC. Its translation: CASSPNRGGGYTF.

This clonotype was recorded at least ten times. This chain joins TRBV12-3 or TRBV12-4 and TRBJ2-1; no definite D call. This CDR3 is built from 14 residues. V dropped 1 base and J dropped 4 bases, with 8 bases sitting between them. The chain's CDR3 is CASSLETSYNEQFF. The CDR3, as DNA: TGTGCCAGCAGTTTAGAGACCTCATACAATGAGCAGTTCTTC.

This rearrangement joins TRBV5-5 to TRBJ1-1, with TRBD1 matching 8 bases. This CDR3 has 17 residues. The germline V gene has CDR1 SGHKS and CDR2 YYEKEE (reference sequence). V was pared by 1 base and J by 0 bases, with 8 bases of the junction left unmatched. CDR3 nucleotides: TGTGCCAGCAGCTTGTCCCGGACAGGGTGGGTGAACACTGAAGCTTTCTTT. This sequence encodes CASSLSRTGWVNTEAFF.

This clonotype was detected many times. The chain links TRBV20-1 to TRBJ2-7, with 13 positions matching TRBD2. The length of the CDR3 is 15 residues. Germline lookup yields CDR1 DFQATT and CDR2 SNEGSKA (reference sequence). V lost 1 base to trimming and J lost 4 bases; unmatched junction nucleotides: 4. CDR3 in amino acids: CSARGLAGGAYEQYF. CDR3 nucleotides: TGCAGTGCTAGAGGACTAGCGGGAGGCGCGTACGAGCAGTACTTC.

In its sample, this clonotype was seen many times. Written as DNA, the CDR3 is TGTGCCAGCGGGGGAGCCCGGGGCAATGAGCAGTTCTTC. As protein: CASGGARGNEQFF. The chain is built from TRBV6-1 and TRBJ2-1; D may be TRBD1 or TRBD2 (5 bases each). There are 13 residues in the CDR3. V was trimmed by 8 bases and J by 6 bases, leaving 14 bases between them. Germline lookup yields CDR1 MNHNS and CDR2 SASEGT.

At least ten counts were recorded for this clonotype. The chain employs TRBV2 and TRBJ2-7, with TRBD1 matching 9 bases. The CDR3 contains 15 residues. Germline V gives CDR1 SNHLY, CDR2 FYNNEI. Trimming removed 6 bases from V and 0 bases from J; junction bases left unmatched: 6. The CDR3 sequence is CASSMDRGSSYEQYF. The CDR3 coding sequence is TGTGCCAGCAGCATGGACAGGGGAAGCTCCTACGAGCAGTACTTC.

In regard to this clonotype: This may be a read error, as it is one base from a much larger clone. This sequence joins TRBV29-1 and TRBJ2-3, with D perhaps TRBD2 (5 bases). The V gene's germline CDR1 is SQVTM and CDR2 ANQGSEA. CDR3 length: 13 residues. Deletions cut 3 bases from V and 2 bases from J, with 9 bases between. The CDR3 DNA follows: TGCAGCGTTGACGGGATTAACACAGATACGCAGTATTTT. The encoded protein is CSVDGINTDTQYF.